This TCR beta chain was obtained from a study of T cells after yellow fever vaccination (dated by TCRdb to the late 2010s). Study-wide context: The SMART-Seq v4 Ultra Low Input RNA kit was used to prepare libraries from fractions with low cell numbers. To follow T-cell clones before and after primary and booster YFV17D yellow fever vaccination, bulk TCR alpha and beta repertoires were sequenced over time. Bulk PBMC replicates and cell subsets were isolated from blood drawn at multiple timepoints before and after both primary and secondary immunization. Two healthy male donors, one aged 18 to 30 and one aged 30 to 40 years, were included in the cohort. General study outcomes and caveats: Because abundant contaminating clonotypes from the bulk population could be contained in FACS-sorted repertoires, computational filtering was required. Because only two donors were included in the study, the extent to which the findings can be generalized is limited. Compared with the primary T-cell response, the secondary T-cell response was weaker but faster, peaking on day 5 rather than day 15. A small share of clonotypes occurred in both CD4 and CD8 compartments, likely arising from convergent recombination. After the booster, most of the clones that had expanded following primary vaccination were detected again (around 97% of CD4 and around 87% of CD8), which suggests that memory was broadly maintained.

This clonotype showed up many times. No cognate antigen has been identified for it. Base-call qualities are not available, and no considerably larger clone is one nucleotide away. Sequenced on an Illumina NovaSeq 6000. TCR cDNA was synthesized by 5'RACE template switching, through which a universal primer site and unique molecular identifiers were introduced. cDNA synthesis was primed from both the TCR alpha and TCR beta constant segments. Library amplification involved two PCR steps, and the second step added sample barcodes and sequencing adapters. Libraries were sequenced on Illumina HiSeq 2500 (2x100 bp) or NovaSeq (2x150 bp). As for how the authors treated the data: MIGEC was used to demultiplex reads and collapse the reads into UMI consensus sequences, and MiXCR was used for V(D)J alignment. Vaccine-responding clonotypes were identified with edgeR using replicate PBMC samples, with FDR below 0.01 and a log2 fold change above 5 up to day 15 being required. Each bulk clonotype was labeled CD4 or CD8 based on which sequenced repertoire, CD4 or CD8, contained the clonotype at higher abundance. TCRdb redid the processing of the public reads, applying fastp at Q25 and MiXCR, and retained in-frame beta chains. Each record represents a unique CDR3 protein, reported with the most common genes and DNA among its rows. The V and J calls come from TCRdb's annotation, not from the publication. The sample data list about 340,000 distinct CDR3 sequences, and 4% of these were observed just once. The ten largest clonotypes hold less than 25% of the sample.

Interpreted using the paper, the treatment or condition label stands for: live attenuated yellow fever vaccine strain. Two biological replicates of bulk PBMCs were collected at each blood-draw timepoint. PBMCs were isolated from peripheral blood using a standard Ficoll-Paque protocol. TriZol was used to extract RNA from bulk PBMCs, CD4 and CD8 fractions, and dextramer-positive and dextramer-negative fractions. Clipping removes 10 bases from V and 4 bases from J, with 7 as the unmatched junction base count. From the cysteine up to the phenylalanine, the CDR3 has a length of 13 residues. Only the CDR3 part of the read is kept: 39 bases, read in frame from the first base. The CDR1 and CDR2 encoded by the germline V gene are MNHEY and SVGEGT.

The receptor's source is a man aged 18 to 35 who received the YFV17D yellow fever vaccine. The starting material was PBMCs, obtained 5 days after the yellow fever booster vaccination. The sequence links TRBV6-2 or TRBV6-3 to TRBJ2-1; 7 bases in the junction line up with TRBD1. The CDR3 region has the sequence CAISGTEYNEQFF. The DNA sequence follows: TGTGCCATATCCGGGACAGAATACAATGAGCAGTTCTTC.